This entry features one T cell receptor beta chain sequence. Its antigen is currently not known. Base qualities are not at hand, and no much larger clone is one base apart. V is shortened by 8 bases, J by 3 bases, and the region joining them spans 14 bases. The CDR3 sequence holds 13 residues, the cysteine and phenylalanine included. The retained sequence is limited to the CDR3, 39 bases, with the frame set at the first base. The germline V gene yields MNHNS for CDR1 and SASEGT for CDR2. The library was made by 5' RACE. Sequencing instrument: Illumina HiSeq 2500. A second PCR of about 6 to 11 cycles was performed with a sample-barcoded 5' primer and a J-beta primer mix. A unique molecular identifier was introduced onto each TCR beta cDNA molecule by a template-switch 5' adaptor carrying 12 random nucleotides. Each sample yielded at least 2.5 million CDR3-containing paired-end reads. The Mint cDNA synthesis kit, primed by a TRBC-specific oligonucleotide, was used to synthesize first-strand cDNA from all RNA. Following uracil-DNA glycosylase treatment, all cDNA underwent a first 18-cycle PCR with the universal primers M1SS and BC2_uni_R. In the original analysis: Normalization of each sample was performed by random selection of 1 million high-quality reads, each carrying a distinct molecular identifier. Instead of being binned into consensus sequences, reads with shared molecular identifiers were discarded. MiTCR, set to a Q25 quality threshold and the strictest error-elimination algorithm, was used for CDR3 identification, clonotype clustering and error correction. A nonparametric unseen species model with Euler transformation was used to estimate a lower bound on total TCR beta diversity. TCRdb ran its own pipeline on the public reads, namely fastp trimming at Q25 and MiXCR clone calling, and kept in-frame beta chains. Identical CDR3 protein sequences are pooled into one entry, listed with their most common genes and DNA. TCRdb, not the original authors, processed these V and J calls. The sample contains about 1.4 million distinct CDR3 sequences, roughly 60% of them found a single time. In total, the top ten clones hold 5% to 7% of the sample.

This record comes from a study of blood T cells in healthy people across ages (dated by TCRdb to between 2014 and 2017). In the study overall: In model experiments, roughly one uniquely barcoded TCR beta cDNA molecule per two T cells was captured by template switching. The donors were split into four age groups: young (average about 16 years), middle-aged (39), aged (roughly 68) and long-lived (82). Two additional independent replicas of 1 million unique cDNA reads from the same blood draw were analyzed for two donors (one aged 18 to 30 and one aged 80 or older). The study measured age-related changes in TCR beta repertoire diversity using deep sequencing normalized with unique cDNA molecular identifiers. Donors of different ages were randomly distributed across sequencing lanes to avoid experimental bias.

General study outcomes and caveats: Since profiling was done on bulk unsorted PBMCs, naive and antigen-experienced compartments could not be conclusively compared. There was a strong correlation between observed TCR beta diversity and the percentage of naive T cells measured by flow cytometry. Total diversity estimates from one million sequenced T cells were considered lower bounds and underestimates. Compared with the aged group, the long-lived group had more naive CD4+ T cells, fewer expanded clones and increased TCR diversity, suggesting age selection. Because donor CMV infection status was unknown, age-related changes in expanded clonotypes were potentially confounded. Observed TCR beta diversity per million T cells fell roughly linearly with age, and a significant reduction was already apparent by age about 43.

Donors were a few dozen systemically healthy Caucasian individuals from Russia aged 6 to 90 years. Approximately 9 milliliters of peripheral blood were collected from each donor into EDTA-treated Vacutainer tubes. Ficoll-Paque density-gradient centrifugation was used to isolate PBMCs, with at least 6 million obtained per sample. Trizol reagent was used to extract total RNA from PBMCs, with at least 6 micrograms per sample. For every donor, an aliquot of PBMCs went through flow cytometry to measure the percentages of naive CD45RAhigh/CD27high T cells. Recombination connected TRBV6-1 to TRBJ2-7, with the D assignment possibly TRBD1 or TRBD2, given 5 matching bases for each. Sequenced material: blood. This receptor was identified in a man between 18 and 35 years old in good health. The sequence in DNA is TGTGCCAGCCAGTCCCGGGACGGCTACGAGCAGTACTTC. It codes for CASQSRDGYEQYF.